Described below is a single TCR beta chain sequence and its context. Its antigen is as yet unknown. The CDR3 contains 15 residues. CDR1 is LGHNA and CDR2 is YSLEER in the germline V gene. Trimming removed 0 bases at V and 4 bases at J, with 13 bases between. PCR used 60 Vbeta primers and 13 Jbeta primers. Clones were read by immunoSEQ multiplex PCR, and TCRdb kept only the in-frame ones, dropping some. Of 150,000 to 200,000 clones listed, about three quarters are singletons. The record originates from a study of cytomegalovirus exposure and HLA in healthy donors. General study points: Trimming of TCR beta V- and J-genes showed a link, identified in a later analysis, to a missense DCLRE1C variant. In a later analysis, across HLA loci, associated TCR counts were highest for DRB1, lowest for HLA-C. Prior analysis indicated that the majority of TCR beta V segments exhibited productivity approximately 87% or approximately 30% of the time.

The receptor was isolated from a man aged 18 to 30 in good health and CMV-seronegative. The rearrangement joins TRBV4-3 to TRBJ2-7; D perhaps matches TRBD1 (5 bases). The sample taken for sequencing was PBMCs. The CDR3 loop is CASSQEDTGLYEQYF. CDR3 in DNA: TGCGCCAGCAGCCAAGAAGATACAGGATTATACGAGCAGTACTTC.